Below, one T cell receptor (beta chain) is given with its context. The record originates from a study of blood T cell repertoires in COVID-19. Study context: There were acute and convalescent COVID-19 samples, and they came from the United States, Italy and Spain. PBMCs, B-cell-depleted T cells, or T cells were the source of the cDNA or gDNA that made up the material.

Source study methods: Cell counts per sample came from amplifying reference gene primers. Method: immunoSEQ multiplex PCR; TCRdb's copy keeps in-frame clones and lacks some. The V and J calls and the clone size are those of that table, but D and trimming were determined from the DNA. Of roughly 91,000 clones listed, about three quarters were seen once; the top ten hold 6% to 8.5%. The sequencing input was peripheral blood. The receptor's source is a man in his 70s with acute or convalescent COVID-19.

The CDR3 nucleotides read TGTGCCAGCAGCGGGAAAGGGACTTCCGCGAACACCGGGGAGCTGTTTTTT. Residues: CASSGKGTSANTGELFF. The chain is built from TRBV9 and TRBJ2-2, with D perhaps matching TRBD2 (6 bases). Trimming removed 3 bases at V and 0 bases at J, with 15 bases between. The CDR3 covers 17 residues. In germline, CDR1 is SGDLS, CDR2 YYNGEE.